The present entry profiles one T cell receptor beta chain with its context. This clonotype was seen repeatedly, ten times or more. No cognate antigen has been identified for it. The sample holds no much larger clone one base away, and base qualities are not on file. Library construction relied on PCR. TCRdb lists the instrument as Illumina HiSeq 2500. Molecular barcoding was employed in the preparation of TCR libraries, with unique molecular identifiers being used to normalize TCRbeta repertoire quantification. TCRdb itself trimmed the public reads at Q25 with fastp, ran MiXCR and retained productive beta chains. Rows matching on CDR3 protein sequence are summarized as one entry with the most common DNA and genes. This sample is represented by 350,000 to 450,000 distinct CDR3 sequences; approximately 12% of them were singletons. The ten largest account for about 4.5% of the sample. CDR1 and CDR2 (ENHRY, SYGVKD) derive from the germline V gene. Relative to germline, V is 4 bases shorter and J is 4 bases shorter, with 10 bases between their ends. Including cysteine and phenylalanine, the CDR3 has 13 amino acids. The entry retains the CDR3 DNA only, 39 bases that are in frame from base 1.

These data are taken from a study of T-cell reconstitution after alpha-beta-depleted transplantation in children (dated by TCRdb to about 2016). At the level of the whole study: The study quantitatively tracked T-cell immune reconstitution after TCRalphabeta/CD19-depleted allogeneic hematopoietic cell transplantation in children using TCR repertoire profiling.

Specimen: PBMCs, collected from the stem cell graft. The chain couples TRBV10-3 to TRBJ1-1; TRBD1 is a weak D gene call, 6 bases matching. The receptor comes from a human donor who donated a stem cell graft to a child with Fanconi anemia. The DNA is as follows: TGTGCCATCAGTGGAAAGGGGGGCACTGAAGCTTTCTTT. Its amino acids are CAISGKGGTEAFF.